The 11 T cell receptor beta chains below come from one sample, sequenced in a study of cytomegalovirus exposure and HLA in healthy donors. PCR involved 60 Vbeta and 13 Jbeta primers. Produced via immunoSEQ multiplex PCR; TCRdb's table is partial and in-frame only. The table lists fewer than 250,000 clones, over 80% of them singletons. The specimen sequenced was PBMCs. These receptors came from a boy younger than 10 in good health and CMV-seronegative.

This chain uses TRBV18 with TRBJ2-7, with 9 bases lining up with TRBD1. V dropped 4 bases and J dropped 7; count of bases not matched to a gene: 5. Germline V lookup: CDR1 KGHSH, CDR2 LQKENI. The CDR3 is 13 amino acids. The CDR3 region is CASSRSDRGEQYF. CDR3 in DNA: TGTGCCAGCTCACGATCGGACAGGGGTGAGCAGTACTTC.

This rearrangement joins TRBV28 to TRBJ2-7; D call uncertain. This CDR3 has 12 residues. V dropped 3 bases and J dropped 2 bases, with 5 bases sitting between them. Per the germline V gene, CDR1 is MDHEN and CDR2 is SYDVKM. CDR3: CASSFTPYEQYF. The DNA of the CDR3 is TGTGCCAGCAGTTTCACTCCCTACGAGCAGTACTTC.

V usage is TRBV18 and J usage is TRBJ1-1; D is possibly TRBD1 (5 bases). The germline gives CDR1 KGHSH, CDR2 LQKENI. Trimming pared 3 bases from V and 0 bases from J, leaving 20 bases between. The CDR3 length is 18 residues. The CDR3 spells CASSPSGFYGGMNTEAFF. Here the CDR3 DNA reads TGTGCCAGCTCACCCTCTGGGTTCTACGGGGGTATGAACACTGAAGCTTTCTTT. Drawing the rest from reference TRBV18 and TRBJ1-1, the complete variable domain is NAGVMQNPRHLVRRRGQEARLRCSPMKGHSHVYWYRQLPEEGLKFMVYLQKENIIDESGMPKERFSAEFPKEGPSILRIQQVVRGDSAAYFCASSPSGFYGGMNTEAFFGQGTRLTVV.

The CDR3 loop is CASSFYRENTEAFF. Here the CDR3 DNA reads TGTGCCAGCAGCTTTTACAGGGAGAACACTGAAGCTTTCTTT. The chain couples TRBV5-8 to TRBJ1-1, with a tentative D call TRBD1 (6 bases). The CDR3 extends over 14 amino acids. V was shortened by 2 bases and J by 1 base, with 9 bases between the two germline ends. The germline V gene encodes CDR1 SGHTS and CDR2 YDEGEE.

This chain joins TRBV15 and TRBJ2-7; D gene uncertain. This CDR3 is built from 16 residues. Trimming took off 0 bases at V and 1 base at J, with 13 bases between the two ends. Germline CDR1 reads LNHNV; CDR2 reads YYDKDF (reference sequence). The CDR3 spells CATSRDMAARSYEQYF. The CDR3, as DNA: TGTGCCACCAGCAGAGATATGGCAGCGAGATCCTACGAGCAGTACTTC.

The gene calls are TRBV10-3 and TRBJ2-1, with a tentative D call TRBD2 (6 bases). Germline V gene data show CDR1 as ENHRY and CDR2 as SYGVKD. V lost 2 bases and J lost 2, with 25 bases in between. The CDR3 length is 20 residues. CDR3 in amino acids: CAISETTAPRDFKPYNEQFF. CDR3 DNA sequence: TGTGCCATCAGTGAGACTACAGCTCCCCGGGACTTTAAACCCTACAATGAGCAGTTCTTC.

The chain carries TRBV27 and TRBJ2-1, with TRBD2 matching 12 bases. Losses at the gene ends were 3 bases for V and 2 bases for J; bases not matched to a gene: 5. This CDR3 has 17 amino acids. Looked up from germline, CDR1 is MNHEY and CDR2 is SMNVEV (reference sequence). CDR3 amino acids: CASSFRTSGNTYNEQFF. Here the CDR3 DNA reads TGTGCCAGCAGTTTCCGGACTAGCGGGAACACCTACAATGAGCAGTTCTTC.

The chain uses TRBV30 and TRBJ1-1; tentative D call: TRBD1 (5 bases). Trimming took 1 base from V and 3 from J, leaving 9 bases between them. CDR3 length: 13 residues. CDR1 is GTSNPN, CDR2 SVGIG, per germline (reference sequence). The CDR3 nucleotides read TGTGCCTGGAGTGCCGGGGGGTACACTGAAGCTTTCTTT. Translating gives CAWSAGGYTEAFF. Looking up the rest from reference TRBV30 and TRBJ1-1 gives the full variable domain: SQTIHQWPATLVQPVGSPLSLECTVEGTSNPNLYWYRQAAGRGLQLLFYSVGIGQISSEVPQNLSASRPQDRQFILSSKKLLLSDSGFYLCAWSAGGYTEAFFGQGTRLTVV.

This clone has just one count. The CDR3 DNA reads as TGTGCCAGCAGCTCCGGACTGCACTACGAGCAGTACTTC. Translating it yields CASSSGLHYEQYF. J is TRBJ2-5 and V is TRBV5-4; possible D gene TRBD2, 5 bases. The tail of the sequence fits TRBJ2-7 better, so the J call may be wrong. This CDR3 region has 13 residues. Germline V gene data show CDR1 as SGHNT and CDR2 as YYREEE (reference sequence).

The DNA of the CDR3 is TGTGCCAGCAGTTTGCAGGGTATACCCTACAATGAGCAGTTCTTC. Amino acids: CASSLQGIPYNEQFF. V usage is TRBV27 and J usage is TRBJ2-1; TRBD1 is a possible D gene (5 bases). The CDR3 is 15 amino acids. Germline lookup yields CDR1 MNHEY and CDR2 SMNVEV (reference sequence). The germline V and J ends were trimmed by 3 bases and 2 bases, with 11 bases remaining between them.

The chain carries TRBV19 and TRBJ2-7, with 7 bases aligning to TRBD2. There are 15 residues in the CDR3. Trimming at V came to 5 bases and at J to 3 bases, leaving 10 bases not matched to a gene. CDR1 LNHDA and CDR2 SQIVND come from the germline V gene (reference sequence). The CDR3 protein is CASSGAGTGGYEQYF. CDR3 DNA: TGTGCCAGTAGTGGAGCCGGGACGGGGGGCTACGAGCAGTACTTC. Full variable domain (rest looked up from reference TRBV19 and TRBJ2-7): DGGITQSPKYLFRKEGQNVTLSCEQNLNHDAMYWYRQDPGQGLRLIYYSQIVNDFQKGDIAEGYSVSREKKESFPLTVTSAQKNPTAFYLCASSGAGTGGYEQYFGPGTRLTVT.